These 24 T cell receptor beta chains were sequenced from one sample in a study of cytomegalovirus exposure and HLA in healthy donors. 13 Jbeta primers and 60 Vbeta primers were used for the PCR. Sequencing was performed with immunoSEQ multiplex PCR; in TCRdb, only in-frame clones are kept and a portion is missing. The sample shows 150,000 to 200,000 clones, 75% of them seen only once. The sequenced sample consisted of PBMCs. The source is a woman between 35 and 50 years old in good health and CMV-seropositive.

This clone was seen a handful of times. The genes are TRBV7-3 and TRBJ2-1, with 8 bases fitting TRBD2. J was trimmed by 4 bases and V by 4 bases; bases with no gene match: 6. Germline V gene sequence: CDR1 SGHTA, CDR2 FQGTGA. This CDR3 is built from 15 residues. As DNA, the CDR3 is TGTGCCAGCAGCTCACGGGGGGGGGAATACAATGAGCAGTTCTTC. This gives the protein CASSSRGGEYNEQFF.

This clone was detected a few times. The CDR3 bases are TGTGCCTGGAGCTTTAGACTAGCGCGTCGGGGCAATGAGCAGTTCTTC. This gives the protein CAWSFRLARRGNEQFF. The V gene is TRBV30, the J gene TRBJ2-1, with TRBD2 matching over 8 bases. Germline V gene sequence: CDR1 GTSNPN, CDR2 SVGIG (reference sequence). V lost 3 bases and J lost 6; bases outside the gene matches: 13. The CDR3 spans 16 residues.

The J gene is TRBJ2-1, the V gene TRBV11-1, with 11 bases fitting TRBD2. The CDR3 has 17 amino acids. After removal of 3 bases from V and 6 bases from J, the junction contained 10 bases not matched to a gene. In germline, CDR1 is SGHAT, CDR2 FQDESV (reference sequence). The DNA for the CDR3 is TGTGCCAGCAGCTTTGTCACTAGCGGGAGTGAGGTCAATGAGCAGTTCTTC. It is translated as CASSFVTSGSEVNEQFF.

The chain recombines TRBV14 with TRBJ1-1; D is unclear. Trimming stripped 2 bases from V and 8 bases from J, with 9 bases between. Germline CDR1 SGHDN, CDR2 FVKESK. This CDR3 region has 12 residues. The CDR3 DNA follows: TGTGCCAGCAGCCAACGATCCAGGGAAGCTTTCTTT. It translates to CASSQRSREAFF.

V gene TRBV19 combines with J gene TRBJ1-3; 7 bases align to TRBD1. The germline gives CDR1 LNHDA, CDR2 SQIVND (reference sequence). CDR3 length: 17 residues. The V and J ends lost 4 bases and 0 bases, in that order; junction bases with no gene match: 9. Written as DNA, the CDR3 is TGTGCCAGTAGTAGGGACAGCAATCTACTCTCTGGAAACACCATATATTTT. It specifies CASSRDSNLLSGNTIYF.

This clone has a handful of counts. CDR3 residues: CASSYSRGQGGGYTF. Here the CDR3 DNA reads TGTGCCAGCAGTTACTCGAGGGGACAGGGCGGTGGCTACACCTTC. J is TRBJ1-2 and V is TRBV6-6; 9 bases are shared with TRBD1. This CDR3 is 15 amino acids long. V lost 0 bases and J lost 7; bases outside the gene matches: 6. Germline CDR1 and CDR2: MNHNY and SVGAGI (reference sequence).

This clone has more than one count but fewer than ten. The rearrangement joins TRBV7-3 to TRBJ2-2; 11 bases are shared with TRBD1. V lost 5 bases to trimming and J lost 7 bases; unmatched junction nucleotides: 6. The CDR3 has 15 amino acids. In germline, CDR1 is SGHTA, CDR2 FQGTGA. The CDR3 protein is CASSRTGGKNGELFF. CDR3 bases: TGTGCCAGCAGCCGGACAGGGGGCAAGAACGGGGAGCTGTTTTTT. Looking up the rest from reference TRBV7-3 and TRBJ2-2 gives the full variable domain: GAGVSQTPSNKVTEKGKYVELRCDPISGHTALYWYRQSLGQGPEFLIYFQGTGAADDSGLPNDRFFAVRPEGSVSTLKIQRTERGDSAVYLCASSRTGGKNGELFFGEGSRLTVL.

This rearrangement joins TRBV7-9 to TRBJ2-3; 10 positions match TRBD2. With V trimmed by 6 bases and J by 4 bases, 13 bases remained unmatched. This CDR3 is 17 amino acids long. The V gene's germline CDR1 is SEHNR and CDR2 FQNEAQ (reference sequence). CDR3 residues: CASRMGAGGILADTQYF. CDR3 DNA sequence: TGTGCCAGCAGGATGGGAGCGGGAGGGATCCTCGCAGATACGCAGTATTTT. The complete variable domain, with remaining parts taken from reference TRBV7-9 and TRBJ2-3, reads DTGVSQNPRHKITKRGQNVTFRCDPISEHNRLYWYRQTLGQGPEFLTYFQNEAQLEKSRLLSDRFSAERPKGSFSTLEIQRTEQGDSAMYLCASRMGAGGILADTQYFGPGTRLTVL.

This chain uses TRBV4-2 with TRBJ2-1, with 11 nucleotides matching TRBD2. Germline loops: CDR1 LGHNA, CDR2 YNFKEQ. After removal of 0 bases from V and 9 bases from J, the junction contained 4 bases not matched to a gene. The CDR3 spans 15 residues. CDR3 nucleotides: TGTGCCAGCAGCCAAGAACTAGCGGGAGTAGGTGAGCAGTTCTTC. Translated, it gives CASSQELAGVGEQFF.

The chain couples TRBV28 to TRBJ1-6; D might be TRBD1 (6 bases). The CDR3 totals 14 residues. V gave up 5 bases and J gave up 3 bases, with 8 bases separating them. The germline CDR1 and CDR2 sequences are MDHEN and SYDVKM. The CDR3 nucleotides are TGTGCCAGCAGTAGGACAGACTATAATTCACCCCTCCACTTT. Translated: CASSRTDYNSPLHF.

Comment on this clone: At one boundary the junction diverges from the germline segment, which might be a read error. The J gene is TRBJ2-7, the V gene TRBV4-3; perhaps TRBD2 as D (5 bases). CDR1 LGHNA and CDR2 YSLEER come from the germline V gene. The CDR3 is 13 amino acids. In nucleotides, the CDR3 is TGCACCAGCAGCCAAGGTAGGGCGGGCGAGCAGTACTTC. Translation: CTSSQGRAGEQYF.

The CDR3 region is CASREDRGYRSQHF. In DNA form, the CDR3 reads TGTGCCAGCAGGGAGGACAGGGGGTATCGCTCCCAGCATTTT. This chain uses TRBV28 with TRBJ1-5; 10 bases are a match to TRBD1. Germline-derived CDR1 and CDR2 are MDHEN and SYDVKM. Trimming took 6 bases from V and 11 from J; bases not matched to a gene: 10. This CDR3 is built from 14 residues.

The chain carries TRBV19 and TRBJ1-5, with D perhaps TRBD1 (6 bases). CDR3 length equals 17 residues. V was trimmed by 5 bases and J by 0 bases, leaving 17 bases between them. CDR1 and CDR2 (germline): LNHDA, SQIVND (reference sequence). The CDR3 here is CASSFGAGDPSNQPQHF. The CDR3 DNA reads as TGTGCCAGTAGTTTCGGAGCAGGGGACCCTAGCAATCAGCCCCAGCATTTT.

Note on this clone: Other nucleotide sequences in the sample specify the same CDR3. The V and J genes are TRBV19 and TRBJ2-4; the D is unclear. CDR3 length equals 14 residues. The V end was cut by 4 bases, the J end by 0 bases, with 7 bases between. CDR1 and CDR2 from the germline V gene are LNHDA and SQIVND (reference sequence). The CDR3 is CASSTQLAKNIQYF. The CDR3 DNA reads as TGTGCCAGTAGTACGCAGTTAGCCAAAAACATTCAGTACTTC.

This clone was detected once. For the CDR3, the DNA is TGTGCCAGCAGCTCACTTGACTCTTGGGTTGTCGGCTACACCTTC. Its translation: CASSSLDSWVVGYTF. The V and J genes are TRBV5-5 and TRBJ1-2; D ambiguous. V lost 3 bases and J 8 bases, leaving 20 bases between the germline ends. Germline V gene data show CDR1 as SGHKS and CDR2 as YYEKEE (reference sequence). This CDR3 spans 15 amino acids.

The CDR3 reads CASRFDSGSGNTIYF. For the CDR3, the DNA is TGTGCCAGCAGGTTCGACTCCGGCTCTGGAAACACCATATATTTT. The rearrangement uses TRBV6-5 and TRBJ1-3; no firm D call. V was shortened by 6 bases and J by 0 bases, with 12 bases between the two germline ends. Germline values: CDR1 MNHEY, CDR2 SVGAGI. CDR3 length equals 15 residues.

In its sample, this clone was seen once. The rearrangement joins TRBV7-6 to TRBJ2-5, with 7 bases that match TRBD1. The DNA end favors TRBJ2-7, so the J call may be wrong. Looked up from germline, CDR1 is SGHVS and CDR2 is FNYEAQ. The CDR3 runs to 14 residues. CDR3: CASSLEDRFYEQYF. CDR3 in DNA: TGTGCCAGCAGCTTGGAGGACAGGTTCTACGAGCAGTACTTC.

The V gene is TRBV7-3, the J gene TRBJ2-6, with unresolved D. Looked up from germline, CDR1 is SGHTA and CDR2 is FQGTGA. This CDR3 has 15 residues. Between the trimmed V and J ends, which lost 5 bases and 0 bases, there was a span of 8 bases. DNA of the CDR3: TGTGCCAGCAGCCCCACAAGCTCTGGGGCCAACGTCCTGACTTTC. As protein: CASSPTSSGANVLTF.

The V call is TRBV18, the J call TRBJ1-3, with D possibly TRBD1 on 6 matching bases. CDR1 is KGHSH and CDR2 is LQKENI in the germline V gene. The CDR3 runs 14 residues. The germline V and J ends were trimmed by 3 bases and 2 bases, with 8 bases remaining between them. DNA of the CDR3: TGTGCCAGCTCACCTACAGGGACTGGAAACACCATATATTTT. Amino acids: CASSPTGTGNTIYF.

This chain connects TRBV2 to TRBJ1-2, with TRBD1 matching over 9 bases. This CDR3 is built from 14 residues. The V and J ends lost 4 bases and 14 bases, in that order; junction bases with no gene match: 14. The germline V gene has CDR1 SNHLY and CDR2 FYNNEI. The chain's CDR3 is CASSVYRGRGGSTF. In DNA, the CDR3 is TGTGCCAGCAGTGTGTACAGGGGGCGCGGGGGGTCGACCTTC.

The chain is built from TRBV29-1 and TRBJ2-7; D possibly corresponds to TRBD1 (5 bases). From germline, CDR1 is SQVTM and CDR2 ANQGSEA. CDR3 length: 13 residues. The ends were cut back, 1 base at V and 3 bases at J, with 10 bases in the middle. Written as DNA, the CDR3 is TGCAGCGTTGAAGGAGACAGTCGCTACGAGCAGTACTTC. It yields the protein CSVEGDSRYEQYF.

This rearrangement joins TRBV6-5 to TRBJ2-7, with 10 bases that match TRBD2. The junction had 6 bases not matched to a gene; V was cut back by 6 bases and J by 1 base. Germline V gene lookup returns CDR1 MNHEY and CDR2 SVGAGI. This CDR3 contains 15 residues. The CDR3 DNA sequence: TGTGCCAGCAGCTCCGAGACTAGCGGGTCCTACGAGCAGTACTTC. This translates into CASSSETSGSYEQYF.

This clone was seen just once. V gene TRBV9 combines with J gene TRBJ1-2; 8 bases align to TRBD1. Germline lookup yields CDR1 SGDLS and CDR2 YYNGEE. The length of the CDR3 is 15 residues. V trimming: 0 bases; J trimming: 5 bases; junction bases outside the gene matches: 6. CDR3 nucleotides: TGTGCCAGCAGCGTAGACGCAGGGGGCTTTTATGGCTACACCTTC. As protein: CASSVDAGGFYGYTF. The whole variable domain, filled in from reference TRBV9 and TRBJ1-2, reads DSGVTQTPKHLITATGQRVTLRCSPRSGDLSVYWYQQSLDQGLQFLIQYYNGEERAKGNILERFSAQQFPDLHSELNLSSLELGDSALYFCASSVDAGGFYGYTFGSGTRLTVV.

V gene TRBV6-1 combines with J gene TRBJ1-5; no reliable D call. Trimming took 3 bases from V and 5 from J, leaving 11 bases between them. CDR1 MNHNS and CDR2 SASEGT come from the germline V gene. The CDR3 consists of 14 residues. The CDR3 DNA reads as TGTGCCAGCAGTGACGGGGATTGGCATCAGCCCCAGCATTTT. This sequence encodes CASSDGDWHQPQHF.